This TCR beta chain appears in the sequencing data of a study of PD-1 blockade in classical Hodgkin lymphoma. The V gene's germline CDR1 is SGHRS and CDR2 YFSETQ. This CDR3 has 15 residues. V was pared by 4 bases and J by 6 bases, with 14 bases between. The time point: cycle 4 day 1 (C4D1), after five to seven weeks of nivolumab. Each patient's relapse followed autologous stem cell transplantation, and brentuximab vedotin exposure varied. Sequencing was performed with immunoSEQ multiplex PCR; in TCRdb, only in-frame clones are kept and a portion is missing. The profile shows about 90,000 clones, about nine tenths of them singletons.

The sequence derives from a human donor with classical Hodgkin lymphoma. This chain links TRBV5-1 with TRBJ1-6; possible D gene TRBD1, 6 bases. Sequenced here: peripheral blood mononuclear cells (PBMCs), sampled before the fourth cycle of nivolumab. As DNA, the CDR3 is TGCGCCAGCAGCCTTGACAGGTTTCCTAATTCACCCCTCCACTTT. The encoded protein is CASSLDRFPNSPLHF.